A single sample is the source of the 22 T cell receptor beta chains below, sequenced in a study of shared T cell receptors in the human thymus. Produced via immunoSEQ multiplex PCR; TCRdb's table is partial and in-frame only. The sample consists of fewer than 700,000 clones, 88% of them appearing once. This sample also belongs to another study, concerning human thymus T cells.

The sample comprised thymocytes. The receptors stem from a boy less than two years old with a congenital heart defect.

This clone was recorded once. The CDR3 DNA reads TGTGCCAGCAGTTTATTGAGGCGGGGGAGCGGGAGGGCCAGGTACGAGCAGTACTTC. Amino acid sequence: CASSLLRRGSGRARYEQYF. The chain combines TRBV28 with TRBJ2-7; 10 nucleotides match TRBD2. With 1 base clipped from V and 4 bases from J, the junction kept 16 bases outside the gene matches. The CDR3 spans 19 residues. From germline, CDR1 is MDHEN and CDR2 SYDVKM.

CDR3 sequence reads: CASNTGTGTYGYTF. The CDR3 DNA is TGTGCCAGCAATACCGGGACAGGGACCTATGGCTACACCTTC. This chain connects TRBV2 to TRBJ1-2, with TRBD1 matching over 9 bases. Germline lookup yields CDR1 SNHLY and CDR2 FYNNEI. This CDR3 contains 14 residues. The V and J ends lost 7 bases and 4 bases, in that order; junction bases with no gene match: 7.

The sample holds one count of this clone. The same CDR3 arises from other DNA sequences in this sample as well. V is TRBV28 and J is TRBJ2-7; 11 nucleotides align to TRBD2. V lost 5 bases to trimming and J lost 2 bases; unmatched junction nucleotides: 5. CDR1 is MDHEN and CDR2 is SYDVKM in the germline V gene. The CDR3 totals 15 residues. Written as DNA, the CDR3 is TGTGCCAGCAGTCCCGGACTAGCGGGTACCTACGAGCAGTACTTC. This gives the protein CASSPGLAGTYEQYF.

V and J are TRBV20-1 and TRBJ2-7; no reliable D call. V lost 6 bases and J 6 bases, leaving 12 bases between the germline ends. The CDR3 sequence is 11 residues long. Germline V CDR1 and CDR2: DFQATT, SNEGSKA (reference sequence). CDR3 coding DNA: TGCAGTGCCCCGACTGGAATCGAGCAGTACTTC. Translation gives CSAPTGIEQYF.

The V and J genes are TRBV15 and TRBJ2-4; 7 bases are a match to TRBD2. CDR1 is LNHNV and CDR2 is YYDKDF in the germline V gene (reference sequence). J was trimmed by 6 bases and V by 4 bases; bases with no gene match: 3. The CDR3 contains 13 residues. CDR3 nucleotide sequence: TGTGCCACCAGCAAGGGGAGGGGAAACATTCAGTACTTC. It is translated as CATSKGRGNIQYF. Full variable domain (remainder filled in from reference TRBV15 and TRBJ2-4): DAMVIQNPRYQVTQFGKPVTLSCSQTLNHNVMYWYQQKSSQAPKLLFHYYDKDFNNEADTPDNFQSRRPNTSFCFLDIRSPGLGDTAMYLCATSKGRGNIQYFGAGTRLSVL.

The chain joins TRBV30 to TRBJ2-5; TRBD1 matches 8 bases. The J call may be faulty, since TRBJ2-7 better matches the DNA end. CDR1 GTSNPN and CDR2 SVGIG come from the germline V gene (reference sequence). The CDR3 consists of 21 residues. The CDR3 protein is CAWGRLDRVGSPLEEDYEQYF. The CDR3 nucleotides read TGTGCCTGGGGCCGGTTGGACAGGGTGGGTTCCCCTCTTGAGGAGGACTACGAGCAGTACTTC.

The chain joins TRBV19 to TRBJ1-5; the match to TRBD1 covers 8 bases. CDR3 length: 14 residues. Germline CDR1 reads LNHDA; CDR2 reads SQIVND (reference sequence). Trimming removed 5 bases from V and 4 bases from J; junction bases left unmatched: 4. The CDR3 region has the DNA TGTGCCAGTAGTGGGGACAGGCCGAATCAGCCCCAGCATTTT. Translation gives CASSGDRPNQPQHF.

This sequence joins TRBV11-3 and TRBJ2-2, with 14 bases aligning to TRBD2. V was clipped by 5 bases and J by 9 bases; unmatched bases: 17. The CDR3 runs 19 residues. Looked up from germline, CDR1 is SGHNT and CDR2 is YENEEA. The CDR3 loop is CASSPGTSGSRLTGRELFF. The CDR3 bases are TGTGCCAGCAGCCCAGGGACTAGCGGGAGTAGACTTACGGGCCGGGAGCTGTTTTTT. Supplemented by reference TRBV11-3 and TRBJ2-2, the full variable domain reads EAGVVQSPRYKIIEKKQPVAFWCNPISGHNTLYWYLQNLGQGPELLIRYENEEAVDDSQLPKDRFSAERLKGVDSTLKIQPAELGDSAVYLCASSPGTSGSRLTGRELFFGEGSRLTVL.

The gene calls are TRBV4-3 and TRBJ2-3, with a tentative D call TRBD2 (7 bases). The CDR3 covers 17 residues. The germline V gene encodes CDR1 LGHNA and CDR2 YSLEER. V lost 0 bases and J 3 bases, leaving 16 bases between the germline ends. The CDR3 protein is CASSQDIRGGVTDTQYF. DNA of the CDR3: TGCGCCAGCAGCCAAGATATAAGGGGGGGGGTAACAGATACGCAGTATTTT.

This sequence joins TRBV7-3 and TRBJ2-3; 8 bases are a match to TRBD1. Trimming cost V 1 base and J 0 bases; bases outside gene matches: 12. CDR3 size: 19 residues. CDR1 is SGHTA and CDR2 is FQGTGA in the germline V gene. CDR3 residues: CASSLKMAGGPTSTDTQYF. The CDR3 region has the DNA TGTGCCAGCAGCTTAAAGATGGCAGGGGGCCCTACTAGCACAGATACGCAGTATTTT.

CDR3 amino acids: CASSPGMYMDYGYTF. The DNA of the CDR3 is TGTGCCAGCAGCCCAGGGATGTACATGGACTATGGCTACACCTTC. The chain carries TRBV11-3 and TRBJ1-2; possibly TRBD1 for D (5 bases). CDR1 is SGHNT and CDR2 is YENEEA in the germline V gene. The CDR3 contains 15 residues. Trimming shortened V by 5 bases and J by 3 bases, and 16 bases separated the two germline ends.

The V gene is TRBV4-2, the J gene TRBJ2-2, with D possibly being TRBD2 (6 bases). With 1 base removed from V and 6 bases from J, the gap between germline ends came to 15 bases. The CDR3 runs 16 residues. Per germline, CDR1 LGHNA and CDR2 YNFKEQ. CDR3 nucleotide sequence: TGTGCCAGCAGCCAAGCGGGCGGGAATTCCCCCGGGGAGCTGTTTTTT. Translating it yields CASSQAGGNSPGELFF.

This clone has a single count. This chain uses TRBV11-2 with TRBJ2-5; 11 bases align to TRBD2. Germline CDR1 SGHAT, CDR2 FQNNGV. The CDR3 consists of 17 residues. V was pared by 5 bases and J by 4 bases, with 12 bases of the junction left unmatched. CDR3 sequence reads: CASSPRRLAGLGETQYF. The CDR3 DNA sequence: TGTGCCAGCAGCCCCCGTCGACTAGCGGGACTGGGAGAGACCCAGTACTTC. Filled out from reference TRBV11-2 and TRBJ2-5, the complete variable domain reads EAGVAQSPRYKIIEKRQSVAFWCNPISGHATLYWYQQILGQGPKLLIQFQNNGVVDDSQLPKDRFSAERLKGVDSTLKIQPAKLEDSAVYLCASSPRRLAGLGETQYFGPGTRLLVL.

The chain uses TRBV6-4 and TRBJ2-3; TRBD2 might be the D (6 bases). The germline V gene has CDR1 MRHNA and CDR2 SNTAGT. The CDR3 is 16 residues long. The V end was cut by 11 bases, the J end by 2 bases, with 23 bases between. Here the CDR3 reads CAGTEIAEGTTDTQYF. In DNA form, the CDR3 reads TGTGCCGGCACGGAGATAGCGGAGGGGACCACAGATACGCAGTATTTT.

The chain is built from TRBV5-4 and TRBJ2-1, with 7 bases matching TRBD2. This CDR3 comprises 18 residues. V was pared by 2 bases and J by 0 bases, with 11 bases of the junction left unmatched. Germline CDR1 SGHNT, CDR2 YYREEE (reference sequence). The CDR3 DNA reads as TGTGCCAGCAGCTTCTCCGGGAGGAATATCAGCTCCTACAATGAGCAGTTCTTC. This translates into CASSFSGRNISSYNEQFF.

This chain links TRBV7-9 with TRBJ1-1; D unclear. V lost 8 bases and J lost 6, with 4 bases in between. Per the germline V gene, CDR1 is SEHNR and CDR2 is FQNEAQ (reference sequence). This CDR3 is built from 9 residues. The CDR3 sequence: CASRAEAFF. CDR3 bases: TGTGCCAGCCGAGCTGAAGCTTTCTTT.

J is TRBJ2-7 and V is TRBV5-4; D may be TRBD1 (6 bases). CDR3 size: 17 residues. Germline V gene lookup returns CDR1 SGHNT and CDR2 YYREEE (reference sequence). Trimming left V 4 bases short and J 3 bases short, with 23 bases between. Here the CDR3 DNA reads TGTGCCAGCAGCCAACTCCCCGGGACAACCTCTCACTACGAGCAGTACTTC. It specifies CASSQLPGTTSHYEQYF.

This clone was observed a few times. The V gene is TRBV15, the J gene TRBJ2-1; TRBD2 aligns across 11 bases. The CDR3 consists of 17 residues. V shed 0 bases and J 5 bases; nucleotides not matched to a gene: 6. CDR1 LNHNV and CDR2 YYDKDF come from the germline V gene (reference sequence). The CDR3 sequence: CATSRDGGLAVNNEQFF. The CDR3 DNA reads TGTGCCACCAGCAGAGATGGGGGACTAGCGGTTAACAATGAGCAGTTCTTC. The variable domain in full, completed from reference TRBV15 and TRBJ2-1, reads DAMVIQNPRYQVTQFGKPVTLSCSQTLNHNVMYWYQQKSSQAPKLLFHYYDKDFNNEADTPDNFQSRRPNTSFCFLDIRSPGLGDTAMYLCATSRDGGLAVNNEQFFGPGTRLTVL.

The V gene is TRBV7-2, the J gene TRBJ2-1, with TRBD2 matching over 8 bases. The CDR3 covers 15 residues. The J segment lost 2 bases and the V segment lost 4 bases, leaving 4 bases of the junction unmatched. Germline values: CDR1 SGHTA, CDR2 FQGNSA. As DNA, the CDR3 is TGTGCCAGCAGCTACGCGGGAGGAGCCTACAATGAGCAGTTCTTC. It encodes CASSYAGGAYNEQFF.

This chain connects TRBV5-1 to TRBJ2-1, with D unresolved. Germline V gives CDR1 SGHRS, CDR2 YFSETQ. V lost 4 bases and J 0 bases, leaving 8 bases between the germline ends. The length of the CDR3 is 14 residues. The DNA for the CDR3 is TGCGCCAGCAGCGGCGGAAGCTCCTACAATGAGCAGTTCTTC. Its protein is CASSGGSSYNEQFF.

The sample holds a few counts of this clone. This chain joins TRBV19 and TRBJ2-2, with D perhaps TRBD1 (5 bases). Deletions cut 4 bases from V and 3 bases from J, with 9 bases between. This CDR3 is built from 14 residues. Germline V gene sequence: CDR1 LNHDA, CDR2 SQIVND (reference sequence). The DNA for the CDR3 is TGTGCCAGTAGTAGGCCAGGGCACACCGGGGAGCTGTTTTTT. It encodes CASSRPGHTGELFF.

V and J are TRBV5-8 and TRBJ2-7; D is unclear. Germline assignment: CDR1 SGHTS and CDR2 YDEGEE. V gave up 0 bases and J gave up 4 bases, with 11 bases separating them. This CDR3 contains 14 residues. The CDR3 DNA sequence: TGTGCCAGCAGCTTGGTGTGGTTAGTGTACGAGCAGTACTTC. The encoded protein is CASSLVWLVYEQYF.